These 19 T cell receptor beta chains share one sample of origin, sequenced in a study of CXCR3-negative and CXCR3-positive naive CD8 T cells. Libraries of TRB cDNA were made by 5' RACE and carried UMIs. TCRdb derives one entry per CDR3 protein from the 5' RACE reads, leaving out DNA. The sample spans roughly 90,000 distinct CDR3 sequences; the ten largest clones claim around 1.7%. Sequenced input: naive CXCR3- CD8+ T cells from blood. The subset is: CD45RO-CCR7+CD27+CD95- naive CD8+ T cells lacking CXCR3 (TNR3-). Receptor source: a human donor in good health. Some clones in this sample may be carry-over from other donors' samples.

The gene calls are TRBV29-1 and TRBJ1-2. This CDR3 has 16 amino acids. Germline V lookup: CDR1 SQVTM, CDR2 ANQGSEA. The CDR3 sequence is CSVARGGGPSLYGYTF. The full variable domain, with the rest looked up from reference TRBV29-1 and TRBJ1-2, is SAVISQKPSRDICQRGTSLTIQCQVDSQVTMMFWYRQQPGQSLTLIATANQGSEATYESGFVIDKFPISRPNLTFSTLTVSNMSPEDSSIYLCSVARGGGPSLYGYTFGSGTRLTVV.

This chain's CDR3 is CASSSNEITGANVLTF. V and J are TRBV7-9 and TRBJ2-6. This CDR3 region has 16 residues. The germline CDR1 and CDR2 sequences are SEHNR and FQNEAQ (reference sequence). The full variable domain, its missing parts supplied by reference TRBV7-9 and TRBJ2-6, is DTGVSQNPRHKITKRGQNVTFRCDPISEHNRLYWYRQTLGQGPEFLTYFQNEAQLEKSRLLSDRFSAERPKGSFSTLEIQRTEQGDSAMYLCASSSNEITGANVLTFGAGSRLTVL.

This chain links TRBV13 with TRBJ2-7; as DNA is missing, the TRBD1 call by TCRdb cannot be tested. Germline CDR1 PRHDT, CDR2 FYEKMQ (reference sequence). The CDR3 runs 14 residues. The CDR3 is CASSLGTGTSEQYF.

The chain links TRBV9 to TRBJ1-2. The CDR3 consists of 19 residues. CDR1 is SGDLS, CDR2 YYNGEE, per germline. CDR3 in amino acids: CASSVGGLGLGTVFGGYTF.

CDR3 sequence reads: CASSHRDIAGLTDTQYF. V and J are TRBV4-1 and TRBJ2-3; the TCRdb D gene call, TRBD2, has no DNA to confirm it. The CDR3 has 17 amino acids. Germline-derived CDR1 and CDR2 are MGHRA and YSYEKL.

V usage is TRBV9 and J usage is TRBJ2-7; TCRdb returns TRBD1, unconfirmable since there is no DNA. There are 15 residues in the CDR3. CDR1 and CDR2 (germline): SGDLS, YYNGEE. The CDR3 sequence: CASSVAAGVAYEQYF.

V gene TRBV7-9 combines with J gene TRBJ1-4. The CDR3 extends over 12 amino acids. Germline V gene sequence: CDR1 SEHNR, CDR2 FQNEAQ (reference sequence). The CDR3 spells CASSPSAEKLFF.

The rearrangement uses TRBV9 and TRBJ2-5; TCRdb outputs TRBD2, but without DNA this stays unchecked. Germline V CDR1 and CDR2: SGDLS, YYNGEE. The length of the CDR3 is 17 residues. The CDR3 spells CASSGNSVGGPQETQYF.

The chain carries TRBV19 and TRBJ1-1; TCRdb's D gene call, TRBD1, goes unchecked for lack of DNA. Germline loops: CDR1 LNHDA, CDR2 SQIVND (reference sequence). The CDR3 is made up of 15 amino acids. The chain's CDR3 is CASSFSQGGNTEAFF.

This chain joins TRBV29-1 and TRBJ2-2; the D gene TCRdb calls, TRBD2, cannot be checked with no DNA. Per the germline V gene, CDR1 is SQVTM and CDR2 is ANQGSEA. This CDR3 comprises 15 residues. CDR3 protein: CSVEDPSGVTGELFF.

This chain connects TRBV28 to TRBJ1-2; TCRdb's D gene call, TRBD1, goes unchecked for lack of DNA. The CDR3 has 15 amino acids. Germline V gene data show CDR1 as MDHEN and CDR2 as SYDVKM. CDR3 protein: CASSTDRRADYGYTF.

The CDR3 region is CASSLGQGVASYEQYF. The V call is TRBV7-8, the J call TRBJ2-7; no DNA is available, so the TRBD1 call from TCRdb remains unchecked. The CDR3 runs 16 residues. The V gene's germline CDR1 is SGHVS and CDR2 FQNEAQ.

The chain couples TRBV7-9 to TRBJ1-2; as DNA is missing, the TRBD1 call by TCRdb cannot be tested. The CDR3 extends over 15 amino acids. CDR1 SEHNR and CDR2 FQNEAQ come from the germline V gene (reference sequence). CDR3 loop: CASSSRQGGDYGYTF. Variable domain in full (rest from reference TRBV7-9 and TRBJ1-2): DTGVSQNPRHKITKRGQNVTFRCDPISEHNRLYWYRQTLGQGPEFLTYFQNEAQLEKSRLLSDRFSAERPKGSFSTLEIQRTEQGDSAMYLCASSSRQGGDYGYTFGSGTRLTVV.

The genes are TRBV7-9 and TRBJ2-1; the D gene TCRdb calls, TRBD1, cannot be checked with no DNA. There are 15 residues in the CDR3. Germline assignment: CDR1 SEHNR and CDR2 FQNEAQ (reference sequence). Here the CDR3 reads CASSRGTGFYNEQFF.

The chain joins TRBV29-1 to TRBJ2-7; the TCRdb call, TRBD1, lacks DNA for checking. The germline gives CDR1 SQVTM, CDR2 ANQGSEA. There are 18 residues in the CDR3. CDR3 protein: CSVEDQTSVTGSPYEQYF.

CDR3 sequence: CASSRNTGYGQPQHF. The chain has TRBV4-3 and TRBJ1-5; TCRdb reports TRBD1, a call that lacks DNA to check it against. The germline CDR1 and CDR2 sequences are LGHNA and YSLEER. There are 15 residues in the CDR3.

This rearrangement joins TRBV6-4 to TRBJ1-1. The CDR3 has 13 residues. Germline V lookup: CDR1 MRHNA, CDR2 SNTAGT. CDR3 residues: CASSEGMNTEAFF.

The CDR3 protein is CASSIGGLTGELFF. The gene calls are TRBV19 and TRBJ2-2; TCRdb's D call of TRBD1 is untestable without DNA. The germline CDR1 and CDR2 sequences are LNHDA and SQIVND (reference sequence). CDR3 length equals 14 residues.

This chain connects TRBV3-2 to TRBJ2-7; as DNA is missing, the TRBD1 call by TCRdb cannot be tested. TRBV3-2 is marked as a pseudogene. This CDR3 is 15 amino acids long. The CDR3 is CASSQSRGVAYEQYF.